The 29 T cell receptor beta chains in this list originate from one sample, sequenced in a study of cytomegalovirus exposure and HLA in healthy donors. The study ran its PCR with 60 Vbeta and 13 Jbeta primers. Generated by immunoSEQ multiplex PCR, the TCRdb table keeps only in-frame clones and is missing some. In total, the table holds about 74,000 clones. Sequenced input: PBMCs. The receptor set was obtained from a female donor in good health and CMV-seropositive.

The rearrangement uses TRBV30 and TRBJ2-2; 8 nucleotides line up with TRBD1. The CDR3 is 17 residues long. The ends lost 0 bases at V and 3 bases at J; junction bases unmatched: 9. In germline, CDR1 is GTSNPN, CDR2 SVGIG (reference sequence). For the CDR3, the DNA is TGTGCCTGGAGTGTAGGTACAGGGGGACTCTACACCGGGGAGCTGTTTTTT. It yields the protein CAWSVGTGGLYTGELFF.

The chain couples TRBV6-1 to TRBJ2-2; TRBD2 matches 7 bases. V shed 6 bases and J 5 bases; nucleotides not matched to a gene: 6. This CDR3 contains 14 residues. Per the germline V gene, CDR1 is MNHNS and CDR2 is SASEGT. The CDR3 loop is CASRGGLRTGELFF. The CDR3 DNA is TGTGCCAGCAGGGGGGGGTTACGGACCGGGGAGCTGTTTTTT.

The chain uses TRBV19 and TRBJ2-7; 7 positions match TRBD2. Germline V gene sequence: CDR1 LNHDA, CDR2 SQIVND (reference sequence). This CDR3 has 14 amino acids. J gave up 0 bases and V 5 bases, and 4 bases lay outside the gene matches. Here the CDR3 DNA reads TGTGCCAGTAGTGCTAGCGGCAGCTCCTACGAGCAGTACTTC. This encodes CASSASGSSYEQYF.

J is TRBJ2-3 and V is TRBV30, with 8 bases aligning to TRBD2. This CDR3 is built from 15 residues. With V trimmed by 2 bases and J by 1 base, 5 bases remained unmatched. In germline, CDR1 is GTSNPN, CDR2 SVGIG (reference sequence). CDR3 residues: CAWSPSGRRTDTQYF. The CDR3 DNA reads TGTGCCTGGAGTCCGAGCGGGAGACGCACAGATACGCAGTATTTT.

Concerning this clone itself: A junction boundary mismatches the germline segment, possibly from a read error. The CDR3, as DNA: TGCGTCAGCAGCCAAGCCACGGGACAATTCTCTGGCTACACCTTC. It encodes CVSSQATGQFSGYTF. The chain is built from TRBV4-3 and TRBJ1-2, with a weak D call TRBD1 (6 bases). The CDR3 consists of 15 residues. Germline lookup yields CDR1 LGHNA and CDR2 YSLEER.

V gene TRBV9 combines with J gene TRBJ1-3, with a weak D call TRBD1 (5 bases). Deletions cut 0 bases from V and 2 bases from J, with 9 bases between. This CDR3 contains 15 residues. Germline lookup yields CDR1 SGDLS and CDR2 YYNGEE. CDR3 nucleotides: TGTGCCAGCAGCGTAGTGTCAGGGCCTGGAAACACCATATATTTT. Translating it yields CASSVVSGPGNTIYF.

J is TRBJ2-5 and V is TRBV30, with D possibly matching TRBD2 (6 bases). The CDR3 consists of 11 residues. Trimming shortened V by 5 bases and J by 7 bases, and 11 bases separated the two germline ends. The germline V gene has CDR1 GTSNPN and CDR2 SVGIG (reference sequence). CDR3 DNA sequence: TGTGCCTGGGCGCACGGGGGGACCCAGTACTTC. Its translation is CAWAHGGTQYF.

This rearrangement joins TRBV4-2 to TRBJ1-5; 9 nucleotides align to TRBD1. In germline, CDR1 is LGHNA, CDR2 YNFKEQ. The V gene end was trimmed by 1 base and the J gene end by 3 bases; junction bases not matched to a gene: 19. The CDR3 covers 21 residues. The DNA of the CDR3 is TGTGCCAGCAGCCAAGTCAGGGACAGGGCCCACTACCCGGCAAACAATCAGCCCCAGCATTTT. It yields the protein CASSQVRDRAHYPANNQPQHF.

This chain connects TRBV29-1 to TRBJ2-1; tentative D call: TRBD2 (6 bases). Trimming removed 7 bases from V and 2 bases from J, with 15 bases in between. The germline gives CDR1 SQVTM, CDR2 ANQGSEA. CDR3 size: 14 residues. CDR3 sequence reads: CSAWWRETYNEQFF. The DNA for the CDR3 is TGCAGCGCCTGGTGGCGGGAAACCTACAATGAGCAGTTCTTC.

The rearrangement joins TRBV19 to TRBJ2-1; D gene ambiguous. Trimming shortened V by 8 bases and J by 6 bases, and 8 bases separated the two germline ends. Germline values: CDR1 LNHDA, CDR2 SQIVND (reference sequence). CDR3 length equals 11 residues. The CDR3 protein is CASERSNEQFF. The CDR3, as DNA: TGTGCCAGTGAGAGGAGCAATGAGCAGTTCTTC.

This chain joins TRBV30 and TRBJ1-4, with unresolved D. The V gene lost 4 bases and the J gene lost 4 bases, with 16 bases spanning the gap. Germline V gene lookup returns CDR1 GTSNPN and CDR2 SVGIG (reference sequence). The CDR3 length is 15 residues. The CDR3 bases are TGTGCCTGGACCCCCCCCCGGGGAGTTAATGAAAAACTGTTTTTT. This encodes CAWTPPRGVNEKLFF.

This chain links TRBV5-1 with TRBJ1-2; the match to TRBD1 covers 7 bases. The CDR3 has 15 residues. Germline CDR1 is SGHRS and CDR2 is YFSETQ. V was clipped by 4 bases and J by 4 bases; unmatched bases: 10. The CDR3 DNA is TGCGCCAGCAGCGAGGGGGACAGCTTCGGCTATGGCTACACCTTC. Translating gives CASSEGDSFGYGYTF. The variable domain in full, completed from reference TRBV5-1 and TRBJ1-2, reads KAGVTQTPRYLIKTRGQQVTLSCSPISGHRSVSWYQQTPGQGLQFLFEYFSETQRNKGNFPGRFSGRQFSNSRSEMNVSTLELGDSALYLCASSEGDSFGYGYTFGSGTRLTVV.

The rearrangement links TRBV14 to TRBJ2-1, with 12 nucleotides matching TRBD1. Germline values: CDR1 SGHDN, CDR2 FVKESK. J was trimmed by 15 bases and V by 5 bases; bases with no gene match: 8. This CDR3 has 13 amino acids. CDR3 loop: CASSYSGQGAPFF. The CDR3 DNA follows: TGTGCCAGCAGCTACTCGGGACAGGGGGCCCCGTTCTTC.

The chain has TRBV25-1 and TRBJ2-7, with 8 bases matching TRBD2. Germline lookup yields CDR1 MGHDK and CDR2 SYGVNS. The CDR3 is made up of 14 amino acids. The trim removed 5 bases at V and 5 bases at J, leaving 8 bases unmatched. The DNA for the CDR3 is TGTGCCAGCAGTCCCTCGGGAGGGGCAAACGAGCAGTACTTC. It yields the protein CASSPSGGANEQYF.

The CDR3 loop is CASRRGTSGRQTDTQYF. The CDR3 DNA is TGTGCAAGTCGCCGAGGGACTAGCGGGAGACAGACAGATACGCAGTATTTT. This chain links TRBV12-2 with TRBJ2-3; TRBD2, the table's D call, was not compared with the DNA. TRBV12-2 is recorded as a pseudogene. The CDR3 length is 17 residues.

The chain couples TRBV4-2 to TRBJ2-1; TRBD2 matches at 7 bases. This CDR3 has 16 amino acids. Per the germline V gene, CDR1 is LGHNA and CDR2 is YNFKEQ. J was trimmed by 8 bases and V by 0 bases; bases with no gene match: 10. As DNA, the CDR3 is TGTGCCAGCAGCCAAGAACGCGGGAGTACGCTTGATGAGCAGTTCTTC. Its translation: CASSQERGSTLDEQFF.

CDR3 nucleotides: TGTGCCAGCAGCCAGACAGGGAACACTGGAAACACCATATATTTT. Its protein is CASSQTGNTGNTIYF. The gene calls are TRBV6-5 and TRBJ1-3; TRBD1 aligns across 7 bases. The CDR3 runs to 15 residues. V trimming: 6 bases; J trimming: 2 bases; junction bases outside the gene matches: 7. Germline-derived CDR1 and CDR2 are MNHEY and SVGAGI.

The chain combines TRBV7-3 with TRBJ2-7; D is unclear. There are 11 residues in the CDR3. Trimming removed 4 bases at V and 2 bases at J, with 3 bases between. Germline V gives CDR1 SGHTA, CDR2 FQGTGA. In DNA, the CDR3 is TGTGCCAGCAGCTCAGCCTACGAGCAGTACTTC. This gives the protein CASSSAYEQYF.

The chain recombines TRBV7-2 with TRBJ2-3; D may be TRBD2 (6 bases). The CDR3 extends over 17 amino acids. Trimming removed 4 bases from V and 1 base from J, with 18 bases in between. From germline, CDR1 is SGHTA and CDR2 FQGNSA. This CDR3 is CASSSPQVSGRTDTQYF. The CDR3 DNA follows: TGTGCCAGCAGCTCACCTCAGGTTAGCGGACGCACAGATACGCAGTATTTT.

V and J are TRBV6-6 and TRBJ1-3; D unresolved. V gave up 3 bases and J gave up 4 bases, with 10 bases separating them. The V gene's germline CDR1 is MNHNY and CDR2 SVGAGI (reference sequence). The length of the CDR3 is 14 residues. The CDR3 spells CASSYTDGGNTIYF. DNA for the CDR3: TGTGCCAGCAGTTATACAGACGGAGGAAACACCATATATTTT.

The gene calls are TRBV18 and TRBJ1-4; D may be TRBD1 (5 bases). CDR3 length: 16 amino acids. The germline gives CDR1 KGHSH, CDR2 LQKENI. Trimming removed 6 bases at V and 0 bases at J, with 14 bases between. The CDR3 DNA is TGTGCCAGCTCCCTAAAGGGACTGACAACTAATGAAAAACTGTTTTTT. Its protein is CASSLKGLTTNEKLFF.

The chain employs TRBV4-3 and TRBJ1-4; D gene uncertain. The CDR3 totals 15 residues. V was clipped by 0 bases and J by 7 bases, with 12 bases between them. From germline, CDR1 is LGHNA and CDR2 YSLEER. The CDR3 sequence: CASSQDSVRTEKLFF. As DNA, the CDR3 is TGCGCCAGCAGCCAAGATAGCGTCAGGACTGAAAAACTGTTTTTT.

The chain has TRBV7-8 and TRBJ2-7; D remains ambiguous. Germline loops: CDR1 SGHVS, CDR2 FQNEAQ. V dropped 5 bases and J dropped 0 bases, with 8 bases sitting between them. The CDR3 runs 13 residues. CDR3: CASSPPVSYEQYF. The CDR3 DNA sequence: TGTGCCAGCAGCCCCCCGGTCTCCTACGAGCAGTACTTC.

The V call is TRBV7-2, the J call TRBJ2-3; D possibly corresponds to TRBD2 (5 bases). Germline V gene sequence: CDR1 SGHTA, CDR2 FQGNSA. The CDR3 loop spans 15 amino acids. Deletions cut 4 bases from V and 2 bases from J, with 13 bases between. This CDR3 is CASSSVRVYTDTQYF. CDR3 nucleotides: TGTGCCAGCAGCTCGGTGAGGGTTTACACAGATACGCAGTATTTT.

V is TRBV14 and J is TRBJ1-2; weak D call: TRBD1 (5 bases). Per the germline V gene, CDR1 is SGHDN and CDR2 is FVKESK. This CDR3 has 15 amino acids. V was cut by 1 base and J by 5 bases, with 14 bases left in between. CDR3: CASSQGFARAYGYTF. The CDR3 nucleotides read TGTGCCAGCAGCCAAGGTTTTGCCAGGGCATATGGCTACACCTTC.

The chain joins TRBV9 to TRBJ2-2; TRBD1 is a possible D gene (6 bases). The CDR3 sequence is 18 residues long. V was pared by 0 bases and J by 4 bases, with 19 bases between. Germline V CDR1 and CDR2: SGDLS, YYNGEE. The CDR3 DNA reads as TGTGCCAGCAGCGTAGGGGACATATCTTGGGGTGGCACCGGGGAGCTGTTTTTT. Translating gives CASSVGDISWGGTGELFF.

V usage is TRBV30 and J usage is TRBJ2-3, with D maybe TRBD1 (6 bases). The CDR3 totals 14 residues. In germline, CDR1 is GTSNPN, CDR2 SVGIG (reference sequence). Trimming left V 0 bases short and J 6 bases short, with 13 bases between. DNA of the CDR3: TGTGCCTGGAGTGTGAAGAGGCAGGGGGATACGCAGTATTTT. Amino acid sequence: CAWSVKRQGDTQYF. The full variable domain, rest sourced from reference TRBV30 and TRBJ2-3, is SQTIHQWPATLVQPVGSPLSLECTVEGTSNPNLYWYRQAAGRGLQLLFYSVGIGQISSEVPQNLSASRPQDRQFILSSKKLLLSDSGFYLCAWSVKRQGDTQYFGPGTRLTVL.

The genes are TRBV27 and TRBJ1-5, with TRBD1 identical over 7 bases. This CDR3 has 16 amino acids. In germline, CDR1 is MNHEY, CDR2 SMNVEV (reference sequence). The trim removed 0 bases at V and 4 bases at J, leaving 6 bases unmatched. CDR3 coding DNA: TGTGCCAGCAGTTTATCACATCCGGGACAGAATCAGCCCCAGCATTTT. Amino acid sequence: CASSLSHPGQNQPQHF.

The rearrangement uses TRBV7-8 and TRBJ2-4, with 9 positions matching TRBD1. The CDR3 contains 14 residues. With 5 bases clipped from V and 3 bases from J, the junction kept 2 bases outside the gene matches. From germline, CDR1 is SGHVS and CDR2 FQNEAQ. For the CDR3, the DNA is TGTGCCAGCAGCATGACAGGGGGCAAAAACATTCAGTACTTC. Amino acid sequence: CASSMTGGKNIQYF.